The sequence of this TCR beta chain was determined in a study of blood T cell repertoires in COVID-19. The data were produced by immunoSEQ multiplex PCR, yet TCRdb's version contains in-frame clones alone and is incomplete. Of 210,000 or so clones in the sample, nearly 90% are singletons; the top ten hold 10% to 13%. This CDR3 spans 11 amino acids. CDR1 and CDR2 from the germline V gene are DFQATT and SNEGSKA (reference sequence). Trimming pared 6 bases from V and 7 bases from J, leaving 12 bases between. The study counted Cohort 3 donors as recovered given two negative PCRs, clearance, or symptom resolution.

The J gene is TRBJ2-5, the V gene TRBV20-1; a possible D gene is TRBD2 (5 bases). The clonotype was recovered from a man younger than 45 who had recovered from COVID-19. Sequenced: PBMCs or T cells enriched from blood (not recorded which). CDR3 sequence: CSAVAPSTQYF. CDR3 DNA sequence: TGCAGTGCGGTAGCGCCCTCGACCCAGTACTTC.